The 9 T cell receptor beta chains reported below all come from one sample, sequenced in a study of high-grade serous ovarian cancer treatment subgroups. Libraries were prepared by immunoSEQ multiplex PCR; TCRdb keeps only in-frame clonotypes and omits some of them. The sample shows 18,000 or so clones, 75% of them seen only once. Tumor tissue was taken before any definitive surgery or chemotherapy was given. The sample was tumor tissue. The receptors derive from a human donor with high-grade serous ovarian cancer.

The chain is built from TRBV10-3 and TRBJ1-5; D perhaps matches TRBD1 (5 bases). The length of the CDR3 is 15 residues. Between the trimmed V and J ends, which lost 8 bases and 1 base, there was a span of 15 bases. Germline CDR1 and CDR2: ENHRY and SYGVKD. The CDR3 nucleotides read TGTGCCATCGGGGAGGGGCTGGAGAGCAATCAGCCCCAGCATTTT. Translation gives CAIGEGLESNQPQHF.

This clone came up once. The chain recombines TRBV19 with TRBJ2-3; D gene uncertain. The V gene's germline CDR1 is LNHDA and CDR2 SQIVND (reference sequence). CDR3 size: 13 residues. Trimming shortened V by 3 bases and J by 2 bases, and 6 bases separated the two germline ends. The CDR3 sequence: CASSILNTDTQYF. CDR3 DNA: TGTGCCAGTAGTATTCTCAACACAGATACGCAGTATTTT. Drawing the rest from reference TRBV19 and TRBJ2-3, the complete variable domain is DGGITQSPKYLFRKEGQNVTLSCEQNLNHDAMYWYRQDPGQGLRLIYYSQIVNDFQKGDIAEGYSVSREKKESFPLTVTSAQKNPTAFYLCASSILNTDTQYFGPGTRLTVL.

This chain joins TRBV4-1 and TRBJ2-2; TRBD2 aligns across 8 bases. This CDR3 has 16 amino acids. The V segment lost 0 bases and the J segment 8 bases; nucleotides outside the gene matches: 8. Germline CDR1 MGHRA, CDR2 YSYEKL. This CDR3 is CASSQEREDLWGELFF. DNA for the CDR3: TGCGCCAGCAGCCAAGAGCGGGAGGACTTATGGGGGGAGCTGTTTTTT.

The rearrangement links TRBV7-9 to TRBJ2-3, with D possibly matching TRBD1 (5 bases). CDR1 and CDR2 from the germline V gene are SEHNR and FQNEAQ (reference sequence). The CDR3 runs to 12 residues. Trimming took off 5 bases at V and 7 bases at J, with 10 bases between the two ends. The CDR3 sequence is CASSQGFNTQYF. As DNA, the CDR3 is TGTGCCAGCAGCCAGGGATTCAATACGCAGTATTTT.

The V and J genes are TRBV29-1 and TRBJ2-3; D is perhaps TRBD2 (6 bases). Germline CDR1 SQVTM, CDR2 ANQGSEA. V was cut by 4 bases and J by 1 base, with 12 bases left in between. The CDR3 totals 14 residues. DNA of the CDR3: TGCAGCGTTGCCTGGGGGGACGGCACAGATACGCAGTATTTT. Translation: CSVAWGDGTDTQYF.

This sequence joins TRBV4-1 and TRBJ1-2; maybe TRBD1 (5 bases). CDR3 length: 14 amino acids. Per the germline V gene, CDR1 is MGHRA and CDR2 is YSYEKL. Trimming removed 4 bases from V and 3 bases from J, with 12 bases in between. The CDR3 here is CASSPWAGDYGYTF. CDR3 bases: TGCGCCAGCAGCCCTTGGGCGGGGGACTATGGCTACACCTTC.

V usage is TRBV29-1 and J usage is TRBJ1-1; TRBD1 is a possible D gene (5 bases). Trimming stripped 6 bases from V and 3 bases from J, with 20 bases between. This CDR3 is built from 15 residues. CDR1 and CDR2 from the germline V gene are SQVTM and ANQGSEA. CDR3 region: CSVVGGSGIHTEAFF. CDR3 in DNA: TGCAGCGTGGTGGGGGGTTCCGGGATCCACACTGAAGCTTTCTTT. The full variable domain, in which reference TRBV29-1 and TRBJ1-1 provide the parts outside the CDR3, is SAVISQKPSRDICQRGTSLTIQCQVDSQVTMMFWYRQQPGQSLTLIATANQGSEATYESGFVIDKFPISRPNLTFSTLTVSNMSPEDSSIYLCSVVGGSGIHTEAFFGQGTRLTVV.

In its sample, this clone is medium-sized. This chain's CDR3 is CASRDPGGTGELFF. CDR3 nucleotide sequence: TGTGCCAGCAGGGACCCCGGAGGGACCGGGGAGCTGTTTTTT. The chain recombines TRBV6-1 with TRBJ2-2; TRBD2 is a possible D gene (6 bases). This CDR3 contains 14 residues. The germline V gene encodes CDR1 MNHNS and CDR2 SASEGT. Trimming pared 6 bases from V and 5 bases from J, leaving 13 bases between.

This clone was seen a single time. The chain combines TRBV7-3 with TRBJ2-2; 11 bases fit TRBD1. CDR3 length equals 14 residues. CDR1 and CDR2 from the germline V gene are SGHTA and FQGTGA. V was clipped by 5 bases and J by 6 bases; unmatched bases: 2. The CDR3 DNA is TGTGCCAGCAGCCGGACAGGGGGCTCCGGGGAGCTGTTTTTT. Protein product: CASSRTGGSGELFF.